The entry that follows covers one T cell receptor (beta chain) sequence. Its antigen specificity is not known. Per-base quality was not reported, and no clone a single base away is much larger than it. The receptor library was made with the immunoSEQ multiplex PCR assay. In the original analysis: A statistical classification framework was built to diagnose cytomegalovirus status from the catalog of TCR beta chain sequences. TCRdb stores this immuneACCESS table with in-frame sequences only. Part of the clones is absent; in the studies checked, under half of the shortfall reflects unresolved V genes, and no reason is known for the rest. The V and J calls and clone size are taken from that table; D and trimming were inferred from the DNA. The sample data list approximately 220,000 clones, and over 80% of these were observed just once. The ten largest make up over 12% of the sample. These data originate in a study of cytomegalovirus exposure and HLA in healthy donors (dated by TCRdb to 2017 to 2019). About the study as a whole: A later analysis indicated that the roughly 130 validation repertoires were generated on the platform also employed for the approximately 670 repertoires of the first cohort. To predict cytomegalovirus infection status, the study brought together high-throughput TCR immunosequencing, statistical association of individual TCRs with disease status, and machine learning. A separate validation cohort of roughly 120 different subjects was used in addition to the approximately 670-subject first cohort. The study aimed to test whether signatures of past pathogen exposure could be identified by cataloging public T cell receptors. General conclusions and limits of the study: In vitro tests confirmed that a few of the cytomegalovirus-associated TCR beta chains recognize cytomegalovirus antigens. The validation cohort had no HLA typing available for a later analysis, so co-occurrence within that cohort was assessed over all 130 or so repertoires. In a later analysis, TCRs clustered in the first cohort were found to also tend to co-occur in the 100 to 150 validation repertoires, with approximately 95% of cluster scores above 0. Most TCR sequences were observed very rarely across donors, whereas some public TCRs were present in many individuals. The study listed 150 to 200 TCR beta chains as associated with cytomegalovirus. The classifier was reported to diagnose cytomegalovirus status with high specificity and sensitivity in both the original cohort and the validation cohort. The authors suggested that the approach could potentially be extended to other disease states and immunological phenotypes.

The CDR3 contains 15 residues, cysteine and phenylalanine counted. Of all the DNA, just the CDR3 is kept, 45 bases in frame from base 1. Deletion took 10 bases off V and 7 bases off J, with a span of 25 bases between the germline ends. The CDR1 and CDR2 encoded by the germline V gene are MNHGY and SAAAGT. Donors formed part of the validation cohort, which comprised approximately 130 subjects and was distinct from the first cohort of under 850 subjects. This chain joins TRBV6-8 to TRBJ1-2; confidence is insufficient to name the D gene. Sequences were obtained from PBMCs. This TCR derives from a woman in her 30s in good health and CMV-seropositive. The CDR3 sequence is CATQPSPEERAGYTF. The nucleotides read TGTGCCACCCAACCTTCCCCGGAGGAGAGAGCTGGCTACACCTTC.